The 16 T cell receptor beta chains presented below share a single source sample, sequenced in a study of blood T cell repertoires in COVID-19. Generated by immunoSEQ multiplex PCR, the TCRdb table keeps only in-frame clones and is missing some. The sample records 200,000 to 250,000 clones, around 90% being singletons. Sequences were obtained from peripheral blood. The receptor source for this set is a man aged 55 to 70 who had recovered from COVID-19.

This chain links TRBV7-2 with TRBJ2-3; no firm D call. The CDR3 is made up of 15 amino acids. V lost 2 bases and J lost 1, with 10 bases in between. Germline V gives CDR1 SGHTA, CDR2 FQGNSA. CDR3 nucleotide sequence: TGTGCCAGCAGCTTAAAGCCGTCGGGCACAGATACGCAGTATTTT. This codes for CASSLKPSGTDTQYF.

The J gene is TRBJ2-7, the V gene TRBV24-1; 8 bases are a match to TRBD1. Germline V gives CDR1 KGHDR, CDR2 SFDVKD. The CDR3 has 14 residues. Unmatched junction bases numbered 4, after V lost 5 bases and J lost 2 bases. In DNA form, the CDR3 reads TGTGCCACCAGTGGCGGGGACAGGCCCTACGAGCAGTACTTC. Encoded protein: CATSGGDRPYEQYF.

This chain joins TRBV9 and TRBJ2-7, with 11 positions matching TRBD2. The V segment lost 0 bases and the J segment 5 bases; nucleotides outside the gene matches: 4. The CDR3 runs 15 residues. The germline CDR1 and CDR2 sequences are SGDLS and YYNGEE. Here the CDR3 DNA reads TGTGCCAGCAGCGTAGAAGAGGGACTAGCGGACGAGCAGTACTTC. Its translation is CASSVEEGLADEQYF. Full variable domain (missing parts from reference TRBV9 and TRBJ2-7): DSGVTQTPKHLITATGQRVTLRCSPRSGDLSVYWYQQSLDQGLQFLIQYYNGEERAKGNILERFSAQQFPDLHSELNLSSLELGDSALYFCASSVEEGLADEQYFGPGTRLTVT.

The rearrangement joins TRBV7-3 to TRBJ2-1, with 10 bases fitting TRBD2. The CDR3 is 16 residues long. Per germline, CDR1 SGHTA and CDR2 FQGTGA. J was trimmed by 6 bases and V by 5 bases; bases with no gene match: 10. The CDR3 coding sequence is TGTGCCAGCAGCCCCCGACTAGCGGGCCCGGCCAATGAGCAGTTCTTC. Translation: CASSPRLAGPANEQFF.

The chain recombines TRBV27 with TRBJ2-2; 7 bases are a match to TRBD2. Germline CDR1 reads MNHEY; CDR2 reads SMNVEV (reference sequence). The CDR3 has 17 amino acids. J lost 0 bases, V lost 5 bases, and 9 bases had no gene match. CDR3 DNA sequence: TGTGCCAGCAGTGACGGCGTGGGGGGGGCGAACACCGGGGAGCTGTTTTTT. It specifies CASSDGVGGANTGELFF.

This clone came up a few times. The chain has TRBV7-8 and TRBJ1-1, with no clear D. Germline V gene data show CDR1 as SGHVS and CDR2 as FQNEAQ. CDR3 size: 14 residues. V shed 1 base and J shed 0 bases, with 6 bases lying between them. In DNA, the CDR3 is TGTGCCAGCAGCTTAGGACTGATGAACACTGAAGCTTTCTTT. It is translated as CASSLGLMNTEAFF. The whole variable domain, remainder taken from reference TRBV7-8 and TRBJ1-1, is GAGVSQSPRYKVAKRGQDVALRCDPISGHVSLFWYQQALGQGPEFLTYFQNEAQLDKSGLPSDRFFAERPEGSVSTLKIQRTQQEDSAVYLCASSLGLMNTEAFFGQGTRLTVV.

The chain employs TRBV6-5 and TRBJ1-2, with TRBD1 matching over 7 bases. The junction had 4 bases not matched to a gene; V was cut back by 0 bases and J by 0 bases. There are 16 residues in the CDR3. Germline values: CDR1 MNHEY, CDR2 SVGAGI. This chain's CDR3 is CASSYSRGQPNYGYTF. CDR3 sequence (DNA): TGTGCCAGCAGTTACTCGAGGGGACAGCCTAACTATGGCTACACCTTC.

DNA of the CDR3: TGTGCCAGCAGCAAACTAGCGGACTCCTACGAGCAGTACTTC. Translating it yields CASSKLADSYEQYF. The chain employs TRBV2 and TRBJ2-7; 8 nucleotides agree with TRBD2. V trimming: 6 bases; J trimming: 0 bases; junction bases outside the gene matches: 4. The CDR3 contains 14 residues. Looked up from germline, CDR1 is SNHLY and CDR2 is FYNNEI.

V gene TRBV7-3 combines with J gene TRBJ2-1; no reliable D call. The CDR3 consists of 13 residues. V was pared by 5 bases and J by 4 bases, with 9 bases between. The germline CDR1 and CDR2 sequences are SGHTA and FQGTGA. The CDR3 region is CASSLNAYNEQFF. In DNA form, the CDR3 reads TGTGCCAGCAGCCTAAACGCGTACAATGAGCAGTTCTTC.

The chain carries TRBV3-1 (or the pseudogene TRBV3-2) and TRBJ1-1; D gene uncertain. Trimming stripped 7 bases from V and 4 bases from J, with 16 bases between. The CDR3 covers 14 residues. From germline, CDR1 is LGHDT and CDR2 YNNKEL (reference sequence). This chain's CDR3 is CASTPVGRGTEAFF. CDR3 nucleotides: TGTGCCAGCACCCCCGTGGGTAGAGGCACTGAAGCTTTCTTT.

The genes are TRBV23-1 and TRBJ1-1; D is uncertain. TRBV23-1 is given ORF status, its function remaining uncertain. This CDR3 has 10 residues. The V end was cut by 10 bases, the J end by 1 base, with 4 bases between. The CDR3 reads CATRNTEAFF. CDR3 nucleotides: TGCGCCACCCGGAACACTGAAGCTTTCTTT.

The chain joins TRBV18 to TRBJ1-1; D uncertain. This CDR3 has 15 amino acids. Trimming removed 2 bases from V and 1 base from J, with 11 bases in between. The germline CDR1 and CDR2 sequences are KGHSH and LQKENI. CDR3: CASSPLVPGNTEAFF. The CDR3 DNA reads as TGTGCCAGCTCACCATTGGTACCGGGGAACACTGAAGCTTTCTTT.

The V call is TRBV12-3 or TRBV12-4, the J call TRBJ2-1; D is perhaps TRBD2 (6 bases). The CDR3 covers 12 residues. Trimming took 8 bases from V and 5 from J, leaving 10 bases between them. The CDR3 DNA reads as TGTGCCAGCGCGGGATTTCACAATGAGCAGTTCTTC. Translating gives CASAGFHNEQFF.

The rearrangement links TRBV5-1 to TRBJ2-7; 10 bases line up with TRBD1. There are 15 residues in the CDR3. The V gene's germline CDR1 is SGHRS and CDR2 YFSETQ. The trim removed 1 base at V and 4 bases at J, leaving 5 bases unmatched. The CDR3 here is CASSLRGTGVYEQYF. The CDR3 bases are TGCGCCAGCAGCTTGAGAGGGACAGGGGTATACGAGCAGTACTTC.

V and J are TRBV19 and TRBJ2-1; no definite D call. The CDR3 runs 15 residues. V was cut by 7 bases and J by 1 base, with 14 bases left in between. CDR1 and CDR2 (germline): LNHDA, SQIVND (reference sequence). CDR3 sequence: CASTPPAGSYNEQFF. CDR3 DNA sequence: TGTGCCAGTACGCCCCCTGCCGGGTCCTACAATGAGCAGTTCTTC.

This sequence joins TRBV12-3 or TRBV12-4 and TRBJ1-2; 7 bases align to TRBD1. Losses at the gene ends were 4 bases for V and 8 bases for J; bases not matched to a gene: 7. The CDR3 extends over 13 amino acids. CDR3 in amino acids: CASSSRTGEGYTF. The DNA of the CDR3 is TGTGCCAGCAGTTCACGCACAGGGGAAGGCTACACCTTC.